This T cell receptor beta chain derives from a study of cytomegalovirus exposure and HLA in healthy donors. This clone was detected a few times. The antigen remains unidentified. Study results and caveats: Both high specificity and high sensitivity reportedly marked the classifier's diagnosis of cytomegalovirus status. Within the data, a cluster of highly shared sequence variants was likely a sequencing artifact. Cytomegalovirus-associated TCR beta chains were listed, numbering some 180.

Amplification used 60 Vbeta primers and 13 Jbeta primers. Only in-frame clones appear in the TCRdb table, and some are missing; sequencing was by immunoSEQ multiplex PCR. The sample holds about 160,000 clones; approximately 75% are singletons and the top ten take 1.5% to 2%. Germline V gene sequence: CDR1 SEHNR, CDR2 FQNEAQ (reference sequence). The CDR3 has 13 amino acids. V was clipped by 3 bases and J by 10 bases, with 13 bases between them. This sequence originates from a woman younger than 35 in good health and CMV-seronegative. This chain joins TRBV7-9 and TRBJ2-1; tentative D call: TRBD2 (6 bases). Input material: PBMCs. CDR3 region: CASSFLVGREQFF. In DNA, the CDR3 is TGTGCCAGCAGCTTCCTGGTGGGGAGGGAGCAGTTCTTC.